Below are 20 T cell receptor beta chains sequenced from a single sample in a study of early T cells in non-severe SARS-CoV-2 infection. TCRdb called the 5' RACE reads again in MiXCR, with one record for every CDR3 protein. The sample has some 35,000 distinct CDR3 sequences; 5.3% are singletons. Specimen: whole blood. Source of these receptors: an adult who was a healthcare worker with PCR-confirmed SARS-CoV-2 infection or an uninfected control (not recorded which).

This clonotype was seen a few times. The CDR3 nucleotides read TGTGCCAGCAGTGCATCCTCTAGCGGGGGGTACAATGAGCAGTTCTTC. Amino acids: CASSASSSGGYNEQFF. The chain has TRBV6-4 and TRBJ2-1; the match to TRBD2 covers 11 bases. The CDR3 runs 16 residues. J lost 4 bases, V lost 4 bases, and 6 bases had no gene match. Germline CDR1 reads MRHNA; CDR2 reads SNTAGT.

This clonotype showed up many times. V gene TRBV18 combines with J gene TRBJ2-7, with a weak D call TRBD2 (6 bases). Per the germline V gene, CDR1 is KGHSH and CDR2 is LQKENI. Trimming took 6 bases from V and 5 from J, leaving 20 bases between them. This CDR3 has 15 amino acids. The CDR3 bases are TGTGCCAGCTCCACATCGAGCGGGCCGGAGAACGAGCAGTACTTC. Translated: CASSTSSGPENEQYF.

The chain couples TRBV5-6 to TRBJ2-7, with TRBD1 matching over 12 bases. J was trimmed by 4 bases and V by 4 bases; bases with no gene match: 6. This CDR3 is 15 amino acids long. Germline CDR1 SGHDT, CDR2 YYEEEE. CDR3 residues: CASSPGTGGAYEQYF. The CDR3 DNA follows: TGTGCCAGCAGCCCCGGGACAGGGGGCGCTTACGAGCAGTACTTC.

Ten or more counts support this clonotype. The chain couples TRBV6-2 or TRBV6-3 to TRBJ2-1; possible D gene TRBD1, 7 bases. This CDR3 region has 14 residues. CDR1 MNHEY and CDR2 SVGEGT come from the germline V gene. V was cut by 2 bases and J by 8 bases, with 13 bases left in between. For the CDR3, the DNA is TGTGCCAGCAGTTACGGGCCAGGGGGGTATGAGCAGTTCTTC. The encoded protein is CASSYGPGGYEQFF.

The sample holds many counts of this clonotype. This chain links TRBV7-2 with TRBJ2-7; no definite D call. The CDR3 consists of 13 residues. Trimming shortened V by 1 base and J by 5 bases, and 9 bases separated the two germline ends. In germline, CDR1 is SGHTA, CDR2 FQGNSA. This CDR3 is CASSLGVYNEQYF. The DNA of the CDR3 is TGTGCCAGCAGCTTAGGGGTCTACAACGAGCAGTACTTC.

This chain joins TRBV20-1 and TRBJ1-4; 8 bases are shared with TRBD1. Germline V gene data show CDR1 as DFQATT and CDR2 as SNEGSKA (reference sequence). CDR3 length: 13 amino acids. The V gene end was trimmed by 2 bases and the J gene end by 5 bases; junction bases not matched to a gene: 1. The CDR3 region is CSARRDRNEKLFF. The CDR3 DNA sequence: TGCAGTGCTAGAAGGGACAGGAATGAAAAACTGTTTTTT.

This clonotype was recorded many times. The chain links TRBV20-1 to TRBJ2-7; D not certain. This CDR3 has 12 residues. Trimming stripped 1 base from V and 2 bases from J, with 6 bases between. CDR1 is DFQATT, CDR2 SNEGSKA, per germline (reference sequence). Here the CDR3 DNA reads TGCAGTGCTAGAGGGAATGCCTACGAGCAGTACTTC. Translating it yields CSARGNAYEQYF.

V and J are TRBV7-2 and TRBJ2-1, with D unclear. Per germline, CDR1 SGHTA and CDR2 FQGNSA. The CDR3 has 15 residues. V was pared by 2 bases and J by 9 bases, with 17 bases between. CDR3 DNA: TGTGCCAGCAGCTTAATGATCCAGCCGAGTGGTGAGCAGTTCTTC. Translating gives CASSLMIQPSGEQFF.

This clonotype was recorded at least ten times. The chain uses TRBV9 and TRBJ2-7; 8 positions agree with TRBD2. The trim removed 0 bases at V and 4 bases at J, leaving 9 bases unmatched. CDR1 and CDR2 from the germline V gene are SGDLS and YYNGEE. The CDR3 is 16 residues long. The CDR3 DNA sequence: TGTGCCAGCAGCGTAGCTCCGGGGGGGGCACTATACGAGCAGTACTTC. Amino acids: CASSVAPGGALYEQYF. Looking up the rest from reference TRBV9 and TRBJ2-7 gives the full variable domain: DSGVTQTPKHLITATGQRVTLRCSPRSGDLSVYWYQQSLDQGLQFLIQYYNGEERAKGNILERFSAQQFPDLHSELNLSSLELGDSALYFCASSVAPGGALYEQYFGPGTRLTVT.

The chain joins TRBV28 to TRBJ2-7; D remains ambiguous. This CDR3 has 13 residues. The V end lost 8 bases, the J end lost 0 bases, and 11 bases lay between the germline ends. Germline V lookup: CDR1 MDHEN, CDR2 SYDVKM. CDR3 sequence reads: CASAEDNSYEQYF. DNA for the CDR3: TGTGCCAGCGCCGAAGACAACTCCTACGAGCAGTACTTC.

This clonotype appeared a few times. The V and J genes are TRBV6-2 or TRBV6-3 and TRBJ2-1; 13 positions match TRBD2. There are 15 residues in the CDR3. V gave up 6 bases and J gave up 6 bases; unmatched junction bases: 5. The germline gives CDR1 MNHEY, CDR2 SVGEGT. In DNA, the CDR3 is TGTGCCAGCAGAATACTAGCGGGAGGGTTCAATGAGCAGTTCTTC. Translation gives CASRILAGGFNEQFF.

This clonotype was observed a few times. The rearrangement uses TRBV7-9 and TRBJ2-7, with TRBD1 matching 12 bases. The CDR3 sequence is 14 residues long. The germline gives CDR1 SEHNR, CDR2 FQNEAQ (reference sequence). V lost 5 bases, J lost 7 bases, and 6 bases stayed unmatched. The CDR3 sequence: CASSRDRGHREQYF. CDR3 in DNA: TGTGCCAGCAGCCGGGACAGGGGGCATCGGGAGCAGTACTTC.

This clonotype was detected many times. The CDR3 here is CASRLTGGEKYGYTF. In DNA, the CDR3 is TGTGCCAGCAGACTGACAGGGGGCGAGAAGTATGGCTACACCTTC. The gene calls are TRBV6-1 and TRBJ1-2; the match to TRBD1 covers 10 bases. The CDR3 has 15 amino acids. The junction had 9 bases not matched to a gene; V was cut back by 6 bases and J by 5 bases. CDR1 is MNHNS, CDR2 SASEGT, per germline.

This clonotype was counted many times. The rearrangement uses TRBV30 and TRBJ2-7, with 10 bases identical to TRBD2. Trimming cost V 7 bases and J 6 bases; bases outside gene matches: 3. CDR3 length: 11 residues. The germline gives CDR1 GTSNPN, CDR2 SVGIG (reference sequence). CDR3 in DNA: TGTGCCTTGGGACTAGCGTTCGAGCAGTACTTC. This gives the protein CALGLAFEQYF.

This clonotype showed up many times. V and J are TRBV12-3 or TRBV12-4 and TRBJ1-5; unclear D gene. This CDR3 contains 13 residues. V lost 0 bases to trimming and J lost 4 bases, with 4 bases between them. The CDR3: CASSLAENQPQHF. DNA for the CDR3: TGTGCCAGCAGTTTAGCGGAGAATCAGCCCCAGCATTTT.

In DNA, the CDR3 is TGTGCCAGCAGGGACAGCTTTAACTATGGCTACACCTTC. This codes for CASRDSFNYGYTF. The V gene is TRBV3-1, the J gene TRBJ1-2, with TRBD1 as a possible D gene (6 bases). CDR1 LGHDT and CDR2 YNNKEL come from the germline V gene (reference sequence). The CDR3 spans 13 residues. Between the trimmed V and J ends, which lost 6 bases and 1 base, there was a span of 9 bases.

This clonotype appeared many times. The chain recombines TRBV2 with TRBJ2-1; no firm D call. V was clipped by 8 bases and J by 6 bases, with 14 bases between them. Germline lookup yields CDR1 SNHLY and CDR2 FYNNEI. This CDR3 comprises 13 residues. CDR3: CASHHLPGNEQFF. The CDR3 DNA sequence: TGTGCCAGCCACCACCTACCTGGCAATGAGCAGTTCTTC. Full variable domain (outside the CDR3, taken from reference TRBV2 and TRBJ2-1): EPEVTQTPSHQVTQMGQEVILRCVPISNHLYFYWYRQILGQKVEFLVSFYNNEISEKSEIFDDQFSVERPDGSNFTLKIRSTKLEDSAMYFCASHHLPGNEQFFGPGTRLTVL.

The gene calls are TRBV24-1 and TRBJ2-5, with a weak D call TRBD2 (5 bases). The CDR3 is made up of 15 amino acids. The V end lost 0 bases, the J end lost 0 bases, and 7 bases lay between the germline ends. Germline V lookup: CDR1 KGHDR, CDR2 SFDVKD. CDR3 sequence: CATSDLSGDQETQYF. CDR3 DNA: TGTGCCACCAGTGATTTGAGCGGAGACCAAGAGACCCAGTACTTC.

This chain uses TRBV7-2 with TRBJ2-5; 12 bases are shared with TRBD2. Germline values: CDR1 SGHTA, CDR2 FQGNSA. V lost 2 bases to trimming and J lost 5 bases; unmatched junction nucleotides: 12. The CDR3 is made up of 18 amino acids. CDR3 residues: CASSLMASGGADSETQYF. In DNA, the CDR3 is TGTGCCAGCAGCTTAATGGCTAGCGGGGGGGCCGATTCCGAGACCCAGTACTTC.

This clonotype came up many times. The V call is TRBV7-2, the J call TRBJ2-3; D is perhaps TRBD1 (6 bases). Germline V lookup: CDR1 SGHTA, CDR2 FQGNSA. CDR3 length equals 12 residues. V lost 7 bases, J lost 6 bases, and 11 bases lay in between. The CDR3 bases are TGTGCCAGCACCCCAACAGGGGATACGCAGTATTTT. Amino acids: CASTPTGDTQYF.